Here is one TCR beta chain with its context. With V trimmed by 4 bases and J by 2 bases, 11 bases remained unmatched. The CDR3 has 16 residues. Germline-derived CDR1 and CDR2 are MGHRA and YSYEKL. This sample is drawn from a study of shared clonotypes between healthy human individuals. Profiling relied on immunoSEQ multiplex PCR, and the TCRdb table lists in-frame clones only, not all of them. The sample consists of around 1,900,000 clones, around 93% of them appearing once. It was CD45RO-negative cells, positively selected for CCR7, that made up naive CD8 cells, with terminally differentiated effector memory CD45RA+ cells excluded.

The sequence was obtained from a man between 18 and 29 years old in good health. Some clones in this sample may be carry-over from other donors' samples. The specimen was naive CD8+ T cells from PBMCs. V and J are TRBV4-1 and TRBJ2-7; 7 bases map to TRBD1. CDR3 sequence reads: CASSLPSPTGAYEQYF. The DNA for the CDR3 is TGCGCCAGCAGCCTTCCCTCCCCAACAGGGGCCTACGAGCAGTACTTC.